This TCR beta chain was obtained from a study of blood T cell repertoires in COVID-19. About the study: PBMCs, B-cell-depleted T cells, or T cells provided the cDNA or gDNA that made up the material.

V was shortened by 7 bases and J by 0 bases, with 15 bases between the two germline ends. In germline, CDR1 is MDHEN, CDR2 SYDVKM. The CDR3 length is 15 residues. Measured with immunoSEQ multiplex PCR; TCRdb has only the in-frame clones, and not every one. The sample contains roughly 200,000 clones, around 85% of which appear only once. The V call is TRBV28, the J call TRBJ1-1, with no clear D. This clonotype was sampled from a man in his forties who had recovered from COVID-19. Sequencing input: PBMCs or T cells enriched from blood (not recorded which). The CDR3 DNA reads as TGTGCCAGCACCCACCGAGGCAGCCTGAACACTGAAGCTTTCTTT. This codes for CASTHRGSLNTEAFF.